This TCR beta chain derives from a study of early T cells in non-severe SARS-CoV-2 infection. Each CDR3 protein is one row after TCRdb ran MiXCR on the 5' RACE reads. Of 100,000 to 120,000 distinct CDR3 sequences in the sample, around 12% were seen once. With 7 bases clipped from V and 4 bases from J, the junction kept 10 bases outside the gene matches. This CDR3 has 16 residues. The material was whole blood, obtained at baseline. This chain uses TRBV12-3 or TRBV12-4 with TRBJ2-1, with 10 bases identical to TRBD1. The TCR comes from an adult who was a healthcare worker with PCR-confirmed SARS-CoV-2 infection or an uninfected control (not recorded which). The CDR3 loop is CASKPGQGIRYNEQFF. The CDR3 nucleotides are TGTGCCAGCAAACCGGGACAGGGGATTCGGTACAATGAGCAGTTCTTC.